This T cell receptor beta chain was retrieved from a study of PD-1 blockade in classical Hodgkin lymphoma. The assay was immunoSEQ multiplex PCR, and TCRdb's table has in-frame clones only and misses some. Of over 15,000 clones in the sample, approximately 88% were seen once. V was pared by 0 bases and J by 2 bases, with 1 base of the junction left unmatched. The CDR3 loop spans 16 amino acids. The V gene's germline CDR1 is PRHDT and CDR2 FYEKMQ (reference sequence). All patients experienced relapse after autologous stem cell transplantation, and brentuximab vedotin exposure was variable. V is TRBV13 and J is TRBJ2-2; TRBD1 agrees at 9 bases. The sequenced sample was peripheral blood mononuclear cells (PBMCs), obtained before the second cycle of nivolumab. The clonotype comes from a human donor with classical Hodgkin lymphoma. In nucleotides, the CDR3 is TGTGCCAGCAGCTTAGGACAGGGGGCAAACACCGGGGAGCTGTTTTTT. It yields the protein CASSLGQGANTGELFF. Full variable domain (outside the CDR3, taken from reference TRBV13 and TRBJ2-2): AAGVIQSPRHLIKEKRETATLKCYPIPRHDTVYWYQQGPGQDPQFLISFYEKMQSDKGSIPDRFSAQQFSDYHSELNMSSLELGDSALYFCASSLGQGANTGELFFGEGSRLTVL.